This T cell receptor (beta chain) was found in a study of T-cell memory formation after mild COVID-19. Study outcomes and limitations: Pre-infection memory harbored some responding clones, suggesting cross-reactive memory joined.

As to this clonotype: Its antigen is currently unknown.

From 5'RACE with constant-segment primers came TCR alpha and TCR beta cDNA libraries that carried sample barcodes and UMIs. TCRdb reprocessed the 5' RACE reads with MiXCR, giving one entry per CDR3 protein. The sample contains fewer than 700,000 distinct CDR3 sequences, roughly a fifth of which appear only once. Germline V gene lookup returns CDR1 MNHEY and CDR2 SVGAGI. CDR3 length: 16 amino acids. V lost 1 base, J lost 1 base, and 2 bases stayed unmatched. Sequenced: PBMCs or a T cell subset sorted from them (not recorded which). The chain joins TRBV6-5 to TRBJ2-5, with 11 bases aligning to TRBD2. This clonotype was obtained from an adult woman who had mild COVID-19 (a few samples of this study predate the infection). Cell type and time point are not known. This chain's CDR3 is CASSYLGTSGQETQYF. In DNA, the CDR3 is TGTGCCAGCAGTTACTTAGGGACTAGCGGCCAAGAGACCCAGTACTTC.